This passage covers 15 T cell receptor beta chains from one sample sequenced in a study of blood T cell repertoires in COVID-19. Sequencing was performed with immunoSEQ multiplex PCR; in TCRdb, only in-frame clones are kept and a portion is missing. Of about 39,000 clones listed, roughly 85% are singletons. The sample taken for sequencing was peripheral blood. The source is a man aged 60 to 69 with acute or convalescent COVID-19.

This sequence joins TRBV6-4 and TRBJ1-1; possible D gene TRBD1, 6 bases. Germline CDR1 and CDR2: MRHNA and SNTAGT. The length of the CDR3 is 15 residues. The germline V and J ends were trimmed by 4 bases and 9 bases, with 21 bases remaining between them. The CDR3 is CASSVGSGGGLQAFF. The CDR3 coding sequence is TGTGCCAGCAGTGTCGGTAGCGGGGGCGGACTCCAAGCTTTCTTT.

The chain carries TRBV6-2 or TRBV6-3 and TRBJ1-1; D unclear. Trimming removed 3 bases at V and 0 bases at J, with 17 bases between. CDR1 and CDR2 from the germline V gene are MNHEY and SVGEGT. This CDR3 is built from 17 residues. CDR3 sequence: CASSYGGKVGMNTEAFF. The CDR3 nucleotides read TGTGCCAGCAGTTATGGCGGGAAGGTGGGGATGAACACTGAAGCTTTCTTT.

The chain is built from TRBV6-5 and TRBJ2-1, with 11 bases lining up with TRBD1. Per the germline V gene, CDR1 is MNHEY and CDR2 is SVGAGI. After removal of 5 bases from V and 6 bases from J, the junction contained 6 bases not matched to a gene. This CDR3 has 15 residues. The CDR3 here is CASSRQGTGGNEQFF. CDR3 DNA: TGTGCCAGCAGTCGCCAGGGGACAGGGGGCAATGAGCAGTTCTTC.

The chain joins TRBV9 to TRBJ2-5; 10 nucleotides match TRBD2. This CDR3 has 13 amino acids. CDR1 and CDR2 (germline): SGDLS, YYNGEE. The J segment lost 5 bases and the V segment lost 7 bases, leaving 5 bases of the junction unmatched. CDR3 sequence: CASGAGGVETQYF. DNA for the CDR3: TGTGCCAGCGGAGCGGGGGGGGTGGAGACCCAGTACTTC. The whole variable domain, remainder taken from reference TRBV9 and TRBJ2-5, is DSGVTQTPKHLITATGQRVTLRCSPRSGDLSVYWYQQSLDQGLQFLIQYYNGEERAKGNILERFSAQQFPDLHSELNLSSLELGDSALYFCASGAGGVETQYFGPGTRLLVL.

The chain couples TRBV5-5 to TRBJ2-2; D gene uncertain. V was cut by 0 bases and J by 0 bases, with 6 bases left in between. Germline V gene sequence: CDR1 SGHKS, CDR2 YYEKEE (reference sequence). This CDR3 has 15 amino acids. The CDR3 region is CASSLVVTNTGELFF. In DNA form, the CDR3 reads TGTGCCAGCAGCTTGGTTGTAACGAACACCGGGGAGCTGTTTTTT. The full variable domain, rest sourced from reference TRBV5-5 and TRBJ2-2, is DAGVTQSPTHLIKTRGQQVTLRCSPISGHKSVSWYQQVLGQGPQFIFQYYEKEERGRGNFPDRFSARQFPNYSSELNVNALLLGDSALYLCASSLVVTNTGELFFGEGSRLTVL.

This chain connects TRBV6-1 to TRBJ2-1, with D unresolved. The CDR3 has 15 amino acids. CDR1 MNHNS and CDR2 SASEGT come from the germline V gene. Trimming took 2 bases from V and 9 from J, leaving 17 bases between them. The CDR3 loop reads CASSEITFGGGEQFF. In nucleotides, the CDR3 is TGTGCCAGCAGTGAAATAACCTTCGGTGGTGGTGAGCAGTTCTTC.

The rearrangement links TRBV5-1 to TRBJ2-1, with D maybe TRBD1 (5 bases). Trimming shortened V by 2 bases and J by 2 bases, and 8 bases separated the two germline ends. The CDR3 totals 14 residues. Germline values: CDR1 SGHRS, CDR2 YFSETQ. CDR3 nucleotides: TGCGCCAGCAGCTTACAGGAGACCTACAATGAGCAGTTCTTC. The encoded protein is CASSLQETYNEQFF.

The chain carries TRBV2 and TRBJ1-5; D uncertain. CDR1 is SNHLY, CDR2 FYNNEI, per germline. V lost 4 bases and J lost 4, with 5 bases in between. The length of the CDR3 is 12 residues. The CDR3 region is CASSVNNQPQHF. As DNA, the CDR3 is TGTGCCAGCAGTGTAAATAATCAGCCCCAGCATTTT.

This chain links TRBV15 with TRBJ1-5; 7 bases line up with TRBD1. The CDR3 is 20 residues long. Germline CDR1 LNHNV, CDR2 YYDKDF (reference sequence). After removal of 4 bases from V and 1 base from J, the junction contained 19 bases not matched to a gene. Here the CDR3 reads CATSTPRGDREARSNQPQHF. The CDR3 nucleotides read TGTGCCACCAGCACCCCTCGAGGAGACAGGGAGGCTAGGAGCAATCAGCCCCAGCATTTT.

The genes are TRBV30 and TRBJ2-3, with TRBD1 as a possible D gene (5 bases). The germline V gene encodes CDR1 GTSNPN and CDR2 SVGIG (reference sequence). This CDR3 is 16 amino acids long. The V end was cut by 2 bases, the J end by 2 bases, with 17 bases between. CDR3 DNA: TGTGCCTGGAGTTCCAGGGTTAAAGATCTCACAGATACGCAGTATTTT. Its translation: CAWSSRVKDLTDTQYF.

The chain uses TRBV19 and TRBJ1-4; D uncertain. Germline-derived CDR1 and CDR2 are LNHDA and SQIVND (reference sequence). The ends were cut back, 1 base at V and 2 bases at J, with 8 bases in the middle. This CDR3 has 15 amino acids. The CDR3 sequence: CASSIASLTNEKLFF. CDR3 bases: TGTGCCAGTAGTATAGCGTCGTTGACTAATGAAAAACTGTTTTTT.

CDR3 in DNA: TGTGCCATCAGTAAAGACCAGGGGGTCAGCCAGTACTTC. This encodes CAISKDQGVSQYF. This chain joins TRBV10-3 and TRBJ2-7; TRBD1 matches at 7 bases. With 5 bases clipped from V and 10 bases from J, the junction kept 11 bases outside the gene matches. The germline V gene encodes CDR1 ENHRY and CDR2 SYGVKD. The CDR3 runs 13 residues.

The chain is built from TRBV10-1 and TRBJ2-3, with D possibly matching TRBD2 (6 bases). Germline V lookup: CDR1 WNHNN, CDR2 SYGVQD (reference sequence). The CDR3 covers 16 residues. Trimming stripped 0 bases from V and 0 bases from J, with 10 bases between. CDR3 protein: CASSESLGGSTDTQYF. CDR3 nucleotide sequence: TGCGCCAGCAGTGAGTCTCTTGGGGGGAGCACAGATACGCAGTATTTT.

The rearrangement links TRBV5-4 to TRBJ2-7; D is perhaps TRBD1 (5 bases). Germline values: CDR1 SGHNT, CDR2 YYREEE (reference sequence). The germline V and J ends were trimmed by 0 bases and 2 bases, with 9 bases remaining between them. This CDR3 is 14 amino acids long. This CDR3 is CASSLGQSTYEQYF. DNA of the CDR3: TGTGCCAGCAGCTTGGGACAGAGTACCTACGAGCAGTACTTC.

V usage is TRBV7-8 and J usage is TRBJ2-2; D perhaps matches TRBD2 (6 bases). The CDR3 totals 15 residues. V was clipped by 6 bases and J by 1 base, with 12 bases between them. Germline V gene sequence: CDR1 SGHVS, CDR2 FQNEAQ. DNA of the CDR3: TGTGCCAGCAGACCGGGACTGGGGAACACCGGGGAGCTGTTTTTT. This encodes CASRPGLGNTGELFF.